A single sample gave rise to the 20 T cell receptor beta chains below, sequenced in a study of memory CD4+ T cells and cytomegalovirus serostatus. The sort gate was single viable CD3+CD4+CD8-CD45RO+ cells for memory CD4+ T cells. Clones were sequenced by immunoSEQ multiplex PCR, and TCRdb holds only the in-frame ones, with some missing. Here the sample spans 45,000 to 65,000 clones, around 82% being singletons. Sample: memory CD4+ T cells from blood. The receptors shown here come from an adult in good health and CMV-seronegative.

The chain is built from TRBV5-6 and TRBJ2-7; 10 bases align to TRBD1. Germline-derived CDR1 and CDR2 are SGHDT and YYEEEE. Trimming cost V 3 bases and J 6 bases; bases outside gene matches: 3. This CDR3 has 13 amino acids. The CDR3 nucleotides are TGTGCCAGCAGCTGGGACAGGGGCGGCGAGCAGTACTTC. This sequence encodes CASSWDRGGEQYF.

V and J are TRBV27 and TRBJ2-3; D ambiguous. V was cut by 2 bases and J by 4 bases, with 10 bases left in between. In germline, CDR1 is MNHEY, CDR2 SMNVEV (reference sequence). CDR3 length: 14 amino acids. As DNA, the CDR3 is TGTGCCAGCAGTTTACCTGACGTAGCAGATACGCAGTATTTT. Translation gives CASSLPDVADTQYF.

This clone was detected only once. J is TRBJ2-1 and V is TRBV30; TRBD1 is a possible D gene (6 bases). Trimming removed 2 bases at V and 5 bases at J, with 19 bases between. Germline V gene data show CDR1 as GTSNPN and CDR2 as SVGIG (reference sequence). The CDR3 sequence is 16 residues long. CDR3 residues: CAWSHRDRYIDNEQFF. CDR3 bases: TGTGCCTGGAGTCACAGAGACAGGTACATAGACAATGAGCAGTTCTTC.

For the CDR3, the DNA is TGCGCCAGCAGTGAGTCGAGGGGAGTAGAAGGCTACACCTTC. It codes for CASSESRGVEGYTF. The chain employs TRBV10-2 and TRBJ1-2, with D perhaps matching TRBD1 (5 bases). Deletions cut 0 bases from V and 8 bases from J, with 13 bases between. CDR3 length equals 14 residues. Looked up from germline, CDR1 is WSHSY and CDR2 is SAAADI.

V gene TRBV6-1 combines with J gene TRBJ2-1, with 11 bases matching TRBD1. The junction had 3 bases not matched to a gene; V was cut back by 6 bases and J by 8 bases. The CDR3 extends over 13 amino acids. In germline, CDR1 is MNHNS, CDR2 SASEGT. As DNA, the CDR3 is TGTGCCAGCAGAGGGACAGGGGGTTATGAGCAGTTCTTC. This translates into CASRGTGGYEQFF.

J is TRBJ1-6 and V is TRBV6-5; no firm D call. The CDR3 contains 12 residues. Germline V gene lookup returns CDR1 MNHEY and CDR2 SVGAGI. Trimming pared 2 bases from V and 8 bases from J, leaving 4 bases between. The CDR3 coding sequence is TGTGCCAGCAGTTACAAAGATTCACCCCTCCACTTT. Translated: CASSYKDSPLHF.

The V and J genes are TRBV7-7 and TRBJ2-5, with a weak D call TRBD1 (6 bases). The length of the CDR3 is 15 residues. Germline V gene data show CDR1 as SSHAT and CDR2 as FNYEAQ (reference sequence). With 5 bases removed from V and 2 bases from J, the gap between germline ends came to 15 bases. The DNA for the CDR3 is TGTGCCAGCAGCCCAGGACAGCTTCCGCAAGAGACCCAGTACTTC. It encodes CASSPGQLPQETQYF.

By share, this clone counts as medium-sized. This sequence joins TRBV2 and TRBJ2-7; D is possibly TRBD1 or TRBD2 (5 bases each). Trimming took 4 bases from V and 2 from J, leaving 15 bases between them. CDR1 is SNHLY and CDR2 is FYNNEI in the germline V gene. This CDR3 region has 15 residues. CDR3 amino acids: CASSGGSQAPYEQYF. The CDR3 region has the DNA TGTGCCAGCAGTGGGGGGTCCCAGGCCCCCTACGAGCAGTACTTC.

The V call is TRBV5-1, the J call TRBJ1-2; possibly TRBD1 for D (6 bases). The CDR3 sequence is 14 residues long. V was cut by 4 bases and J by 4 bases, with 14 bases left in between. Per the germline V gene, CDR1 is SGHRS and CDR2 is YFSETQ. CDR3 sequence reads: CASSPIPGAYGYTF. The DNA for the CDR3 is TGCGCCAGCAGCCCCATCCCGGGGGCCTATGGCTACACCTTC.

The V gene is TRBV4-3, the J gene TRBJ1-2; D is undetermined. V lost 0 bases, J lost 6 bases, and 14 bases lay in between. From germline, CDR1 is LGHNA and CDR2 YSLEER. The CDR3 extends over 15 amino acids. The CDR3 loop reads CASSQDRTPYNGYTF. CDR3 in DNA: TGCGCCAGCAGCCAAGACCGGACGCCGTATAATGGCTACACCTTC.

The chain is built from TRBV2 and TRBJ1-1, with 10 bases aligning to TRBD1. Germline V gives CDR1 SNHLY, CDR2 FYNNEI. V gave up 5 bases and J gave up 4 bases; unmatched junction bases: 7. The CDR3 has 15 amino acids. The chain's CDR3 is CASSRSRDRGTEAFF. The CDR3 bases are TGTGCCAGCAGTCGCTCCCGGGACAGGGGCACTGAAGCTTTCTTT.

This clone was picked up one time. The J gene is TRBJ2-5, the V gene TRBV2; D is ambiguous. V dropped 3 bases and J dropped 4 bases, with 15 bases sitting between them. The CDR3 covers 15 residues. Germline CDR1 reads SNHLY; CDR2 reads FYNNEI. This CDR3 is CASSEAPRAAETQYF. For the CDR3, the DNA is TGTGCCAGCAGTGAGGCCCCCCGGGCGGCAGAGACCCAGTACTTC.

V is TRBV29-1 and J is TRBJ2-3; D may be TRBD2 (6 bases). Trimming stripped 3 bases from V and 8 bases from J, with 15 bases between. Germline V lookup: CDR1 SQVTM, CDR2 ANQGSEA. This CDR3 contains 13 residues. The CDR3 nucleotides are TGCAGCGTTGACGCGACTAGTTCTTCTACGCAGTATTTT. Amino acids: CSVDATSSSTQYF.

This sequence joins TRBV9 and TRBJ1-2, with 8 bases matching TRBD1. The V gene end was trimmed by 2 bases and the J gene end by 3 bases; junction bases not matched to a gene: 6. CDR1 and CDR2 from the germline V gene are SGDLS and YYNGEE. The CDR3 runs to 15 residues. CDR3: CASSVGQGAYYGYTF. For the CDR3, the DNA is TGTGCCAGCAGCGTGGGGCAGGGGGCTTACTATGGCTACACCTTC.

This chain connects TRBV6-6 to TRBJ1-2; TRBD1 might be the D (6 bases). Germline V lookup: CDR1 MNHNY, CDR2 SVGAGI (reference sequence). The CDR3 contains 13 residues. V was clipped by 6 bases and J by 5 bases, with 13 bases between them. The CDR3 loop is CASRPFTGYGYTF. The CDR3 DNA is TGTGCCAGCAGACCTTTTACAGGGTATGGCTACACCTTC.

As to this clone: Other nucleotide sequences from this sample produce the same CDR3. The rearrangement joins TRBV5-1 to TRBJ1-5, with a tentative D call TRBD1 (6 bases). This CDR3 region has 15 residues. CDR1 SGHRS and CDR2 YFSETQ come from the germline V gene. Trimming removed 2 bases from V and 1 base from J, with 10 bases in between. CDR3 sequence reads: CASSLQGGSNQPQHF. In DNA form, the CDR3 reads TGCGCCAGCAGCTTACAGGGAGGGAGCAATCAGCCCCAGCATTTT.

This clone was found once. This chain joins TRBV19 and TRBJ2-7, with 9 bases aligning to TRBD1. The CDR3 contains 14 residues. The V and J ends lost 9 bases and 5 bases, in that order; junction bases with no gene match: 11. Germline V gene sequence: CDR1 LNHDA, CDR2 SQIVND (reference sequence). DNA for the CDR3: TGTGCCAGCCGCCATCCGGGACAGGGTAACGAGCAGTACTTC. This sequence encodes CASRHPGQGNEQYF. Full variable domain (rest looked up from reference TRBV19 and TRBJ2-7): DGGITQSPKYLFRKEGQNVTLSCEQNLNHDAMYWYRQDPGQGLRLIYYSQIVNDFQKGDIAEGYSVSREKKESFPLTVTSAQKNPTAFYLCASRHPGQGNEQYFGPGTRLTVT.

CDR3 in DNA: TGTGCCAGCAGCATGGACGGTGCCGGAGGGGCCAACGTCCTGACTTTC. Translated: CASSMDGAGGANVLTF. The gene calls are TRBV7-3 and TRBJ2-6; D is unclear. Germline V gene data show CDR1 as SGHTA and CDR2 as FQGTGA. V lost 5 bases, J lost 4 bases, and 15 bases lay in between. The CDR3 is made up of 16 amino acids.

The rearrangement uses TRBV30 and TRBJ2-7; unclear D gene. This CDR3 is built from 15 residues. Trimming took 1 base from V and 7 from J, leaving 20 bases between them. Germline V gives CDR1 GTSNPN, CDR2 SVGIG (reference sequence). CDR3 residues: CAWSAPHFGDLEQYF. CDR3 DNA sequence: TGTGCCTGGAGTGCGCCCCACTTTGGAGACCTGGAGCAGTACTTC. Complete variable domain (other parts from reference TRBV30 and TRBJ2-7): SQTIHQWPATLVQPVGSPLSLECTVEGTSNPNLYWYRQAAGRGLQLLFYSVGIGQISSEVPQNLSASRPQDRQFILSSKKLLLSDSGFYLCAWSAPHFGDLEQYFGPGTRLTVT.

The chain combines TRBV11-2 with TRBJ1-4, with D maybe TRBD1 (5 bases). CDR1 and CDR2 from the germline V gene are SGHAT and FQNNGV. The germline V and J ends were trimmed by 5 bases and 14 bases, with 15 bases remaining between them. CDR3 length: 12 amino acids. The CDR3 sequence: CASSHGGGGLFF. The CDR3 bases are TGTGCCAGCAGCCACGGGGGAGGTGGGCTGTTTTTT.